Detailed here is one TCR beta chain. The sample originates from a study of blood T cell repertoires in COVID-19. The authors' processing: Estimation of nucleated cell counts relied on the amplification of reference gene primers. Generated by immunoSEQ multiplex PCR, the TCRdb table keeps only in-frame clones and is missing some. That table furnishes V, J and clone size, whereas the DNA furnished D and trimming. The repertoire consists of some 120,000 clones, with roughly 83% occurring once and the leading ten covering approximately 12%. CDR3 length: 13 amino acids. V was pared by 5 bases and J by 5 bases, with 2 bases of the junction left unmatched. Looked up from germline, CDR1 is LNHNV and CDR2 is YYDKDF (reference sequence).

The sequenced material came from peripheral blood. The chain is built from TRBV15 and TRBJ2-1; 8 bases are shared with TRBD1. This clonotype was sampled from a woman aged 30 to 39 who had recovered from COVID-19. The CDR3 loop reads CATSRTGNNEQFF. The CDR3, as DNA: TGTGCCACCAGCCGGACAGGGAACAATGAGCAGTTCTTC.